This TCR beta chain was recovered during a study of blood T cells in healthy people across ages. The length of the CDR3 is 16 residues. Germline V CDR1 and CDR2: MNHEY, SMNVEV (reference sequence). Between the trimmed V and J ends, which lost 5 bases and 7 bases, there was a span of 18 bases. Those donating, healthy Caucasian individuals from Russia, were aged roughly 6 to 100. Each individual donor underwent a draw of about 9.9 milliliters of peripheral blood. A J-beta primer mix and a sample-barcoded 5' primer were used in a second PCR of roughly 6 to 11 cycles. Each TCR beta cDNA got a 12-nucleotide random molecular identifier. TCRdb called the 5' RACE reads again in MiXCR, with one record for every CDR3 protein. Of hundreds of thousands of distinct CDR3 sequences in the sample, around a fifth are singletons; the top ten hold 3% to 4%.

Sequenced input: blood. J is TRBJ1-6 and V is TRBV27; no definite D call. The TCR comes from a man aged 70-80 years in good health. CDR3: CASSLTTGLTNSPLHF. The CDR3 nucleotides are TGTGCCAGCAGTCTAACCACGGGTCTCACCAATTCACCCCTCCACTTT.